The T cell receptor beta chain under discussion was sequenced for a study of Ad26.COV2.S vaccination and SARS-CoV-2 variants. The treatment denotes: approximately 18 received Ad26.COV2.S at low or high dose, single or two shots; several received placebo; per-sample allocation not given. The study sampled participants on day 63 after the first vaccine or placebo injection. CDR1 MNHEY and CDR2 SVGEGT come from the germline V gene. The CDR3 spans 16 residues. Trimming removed 5 bases from V and 2 bases from J; junction bases left unmatched: 9. Data came from immunoSEQ multiplex PCR; TCRdb stores just in-frame clones and leaves some out. The repertoire holds about 400,000 clones, with about 90% as singletons.

The starting material was peripheral blood, obtained in a trial of Ad26.COV2.S vaccine versus placebo. The sequence was obtained from a person aged 18-60 years who received the Ad26.COV2.S COVID-19 vaccine or a placebo. V gene TRBV6-2 or TRBV6-3 combines with J gene TRBJ1-3, with 7 bases lining up with TRBD1. CDR3 sequence (DNA): TGTGCCAGCAGTCGCTCGACAGGGATGGCTGGAAACACCATATATTTT. Protein sequence: CASSRSTGMAGNTIYF.